This T cell receptor beta chain was sequenced for a study of CD8+ T cells in alopecia areata. The wider study: Treated patients swallowed 5 to 10 mg of oral tofacitinib twice daily. Tofacitinib therapy took 6 to 18 months; 6 months off drug came after.

General study points: Clonality was higher in lesional than normal scalp, especially in alopecia totalis/universalis. Sequencing of scalp samples also includes resident alphabeta T cells from normal skin.

Isolated RNA was reverse transcribed into cDNA used as the sequencing template. Produced via immunoSEQ multiplex PCR; TCRdb's table is partial and in-frame only. Here the sample spans roughly 150,000 clones, 85% to 90% being singletons. Trimming removed 3 bases from V and 2 bases from J, with 12 bases in between. The CDR3 spans 14 residues. Per germline, CDR1 SQVTM and CDR2 ANQGSEA. In the case of this clone: As yet, its antigen is unknown.

The receptor was isolated from a human donor with alopecia areata. The sequences come from CD8+ T cells sorted from blood, collected at week 0. The chain links TRBV29-1 to TRBJ2-3; TRBD2 is a possible D gene (5 bases). Written as DNA, the CDR3 is TGCAGCGTTGATGCGGAGGTTTCCACAGATACGCAGTATTTT. Protein sequence: CSVDAEVSTDTQYF.